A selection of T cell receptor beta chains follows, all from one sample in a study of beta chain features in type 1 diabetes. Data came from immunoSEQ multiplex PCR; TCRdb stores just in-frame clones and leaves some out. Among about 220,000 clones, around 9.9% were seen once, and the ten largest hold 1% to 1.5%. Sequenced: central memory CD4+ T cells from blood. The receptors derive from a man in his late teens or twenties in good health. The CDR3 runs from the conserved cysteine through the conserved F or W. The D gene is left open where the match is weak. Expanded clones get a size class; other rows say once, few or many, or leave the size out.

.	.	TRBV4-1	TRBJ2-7	TGCGCCAGCAGCCAATTGCAGTCCCCCTACGAGCAGTACTTC	CASSQLQSPYEQYF
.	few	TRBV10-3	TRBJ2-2	TGTGCCATCAGTCCATACAGGGACACCGGGGAGCTGTTTTTT	CAISPYRDTGELFF
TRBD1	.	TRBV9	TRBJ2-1	TGTGCCAGCAGCGTAGAACCGACAGGGGCATACAATGAGCAGTTCTTC	CASSVEPTGAYNEQFF
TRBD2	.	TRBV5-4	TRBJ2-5	TGTGCCAGCAGCAACCGGGACTATCGTGAGACCCAGTACTTC	CASSNRDYRETQYF
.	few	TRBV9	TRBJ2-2	TGTGCCAGCAGCGTGTTCCCGGGAGCCGGGGAGCTGTTTTTT	CASSVFPGAGELFF
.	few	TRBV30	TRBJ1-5	TGTGCCTGGAGTGTACGAGGGGATCAGCCCCAGCATTTT	CAWSVRGDQPQHF
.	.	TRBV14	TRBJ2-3	TGTGCCAGCAGTCCCGCCGGGTCGGTCGTGTATTTT	CASSPAGSVVYF
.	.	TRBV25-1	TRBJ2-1	TGTGCCAGCAGTGAATATAAGGCAGGTTCCGATGAGCAGTTCTTC	CASSEYKAGSDEQFF
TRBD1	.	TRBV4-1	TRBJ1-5	TGCGCCAGCAGCGTCGGACAGGTCCAGGGACAGCCCCAGCATTTT	CASSVGQVQGQPQHF
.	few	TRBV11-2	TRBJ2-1	TGTGCCAGCAGCTCACGCGAGGCCACCGGGCAGTTCTTC	CASSSREATGQFF
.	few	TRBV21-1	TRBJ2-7	TGTGCCAGCAGCAAAGTAACTGGTGCCCACGAGCAGTACTTC	CASSKVTGAHEQYF
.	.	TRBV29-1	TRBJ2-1	TGCAGCGCCTCCCCGACAGACCCATACAATGAGCAGTTCTTC	CSASPTDPYNEQFF
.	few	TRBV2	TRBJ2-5	TGTGCCAGCAGGGACGGGCCTGAGACCCAGTACTTC	CASRDGPETQYF
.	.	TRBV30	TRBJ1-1	TGTGCCTGGAGTGTACTGGTTGAAGCTTTCTTT	CAWSVLVEAFF
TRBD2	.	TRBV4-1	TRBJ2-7	TGCGCCAGCAGACAGCGGGAGAGCTCCTACGAGCAGTACTTC	CASRQRESSYEQYF
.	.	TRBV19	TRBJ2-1	TGTGCCAGTAGTATAGGGGACGCGGGCAATGAGCAGTTCTTC	CASSIGDAGNEQFF
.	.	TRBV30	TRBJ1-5	TGTGCCTGGAGTGTAATTGGTGGATCCCAGCCCCAGCATTTT	CAWSVIGGSQPQHF
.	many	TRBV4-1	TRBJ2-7	TGCGCCAGCAGCCGGCGGTATGAAGGAAACTACGAGCAGTACTTC	CASSRRYEGNYEQYF
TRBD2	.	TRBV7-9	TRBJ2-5	TGTGCCAGCAGCTCCATGGGTAGCGGGGAGACCCAGTACTTC	CASSSMGSGETQYF
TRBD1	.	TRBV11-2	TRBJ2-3	TGTGCCAGCAGGGGAAACAGGGGCAGCACAGATACGCAGTATTTT	CASRGNRGSTDTQYF
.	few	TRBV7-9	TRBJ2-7	TGTGCCAGCAGCCCCGGAGGTGGTGGCGAGCAGTACTTC	CASSPGGGGEQYF
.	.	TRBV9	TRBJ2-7	TGTGCCAGCAGCCCCCCGGGTGAGGCCTACGAGCAGTACTTC	CASSPPGEAYEQYF
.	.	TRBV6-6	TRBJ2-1	TGTGCCAGCAGTGAGCTTAGACCCGGTGAGCAGTTCTTC	CASSELRPGEQFF
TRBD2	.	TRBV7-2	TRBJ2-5	TGTGCCAGCAGCTTCGGACTAGCCGGGGAGACCCAGTACTTC	CASSFGLAGETQYF
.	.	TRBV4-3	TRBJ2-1	TGCGCCAGCAGCCAAGATGCCAGGGACTACAATGAGCAGTTCTTC	CASSQDARDYNEQFF
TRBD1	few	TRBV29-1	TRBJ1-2	TGCAGCGTTGCCGGGACAGGGGGCAGCTATGGCTACACCTTC	CSVAGTGGSYGYTF
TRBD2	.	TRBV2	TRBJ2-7	TGTGCCAGCAGTTGGGGTAGCGGGACGACGAGCTCCTACGAGCAGTACTTC	CASSWGSGTTSSYEQYF
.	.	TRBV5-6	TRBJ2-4	TGTGCCAGCAGCTTGGATACAGGCGACATTCAGTACTTC	CASSLDTGDIQYF
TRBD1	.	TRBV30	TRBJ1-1	TGTGCCTGGGAACAGGGGGCAGGCACTGAAGCTTTCTTT	CAWEQGAGTEAFF
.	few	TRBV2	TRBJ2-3	TGTGCCAGCAGGCCCCCTGTCGCAGATACGCAGTATTTT	CASRPPVADTQYF
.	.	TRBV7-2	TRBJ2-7	TGTGCCAGCAGCGCAGGGTTCCACGAGCAGTACTTC	CASSAGFHEQYF
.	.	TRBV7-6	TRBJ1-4	TGTGCCAGCAGCTTATACGGAGAAAAACTGTTTTTT	CASSLYGEKLFF
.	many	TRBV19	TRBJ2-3	TGTGCCAGTAGTATAGATCGACAGGTGGATACGCAGTATTTT	CASSIDRQVDTQYF
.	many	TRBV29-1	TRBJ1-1	TGCAGCGTTGGGGACGGTGAAGCTTTCTTT	CSVGDGEAFF
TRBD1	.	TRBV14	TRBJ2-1	TGTGCCAGCAGCCGACAGGGGGCCACCAAATCCTACAATGAGCAGTTCTTC	CASSRQGATKSYNEQFF
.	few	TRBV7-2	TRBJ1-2	TGTGCCAGCAGCTTATCGGCAGGGATGGGCCTAGGCTACACCTTC	CASSLSAGMGLGYTF